This T cell receptor (beta chain) was identified during a study of cytomegalovirus exposure and HLA in healthy donors. Across the whole study: Early released data had approximately 86 million unique TCRs, all coming from HLA-typed donors. Overall study findings and caveats: In an earlier analysis, productive rearrangement rates for most beta V segments clustered near 90% or 30%. It has been reported that TCR beta sequences accurately predicted the HLA-A and HLA-B alleles of most subjects.

PCR was performed using 60 Vbeta and 13 Jbeta primers. Sequenced by immunoSEQ multiplex PCR; TCRdb stores in-frame clones only, minus some. The sample holds some 110,000 clones, approximately 82% seen once. The junction had 7 bases not matched to a gene; V was cut back by 4 bases and J by 5 bases. Germline CDR1 reads LNHDA; CDR2 reads SQIVND (reference sequence). The CDR3 is 15 amino acids. A remark on this clone: Antigen unknown.

Sequenced: PBMCs. The origin of this receptor is a man aged 25 to 40 in good health and CMV-seropositive. This chain links TRBV19 with TRBJ1-2; 10 nucleotides match TRBD1. In DNA form, the CDR3 reads TGTGCCAGTAGTAGCCGCGGGACAGGGGAGTATGGCTACACCTTC. Protein: CASSSRGTGEYGYTF. Complete variable domain (other parts from reference TRBV19 and TRBJ1-2): DGGITQSPKYLFRKEGQNVTLSCEQNLNHDAMYWYRQDPGQGLRLIYYSQIVNDFQKGDIAEGYSVSREKKESFPLTVTSAQKNPTAFYLCASSSRGTGEYGYTFGSGTRLTVV.